One and the same sample provided the 25 T cell receptor beta chains below, sequenced in a study of blood T cell repertoires in COVID-19. Clones were sequenced by immunoSEQ multiplex PCR, and TCRdb holds only the in-frame ones, with some missing. This sample carries 45,000 to 55,000 clones, roughly 89% of them seen once, and the ten largest clones take over 10%. The source material was peripheral blood. The receptors shown here come from a man at least 80 years old with acute or convalescent COVID-19.

The chain employs TRBV5-1 and TRBJ2-5; D ambiguous. V lost 0 bases, J lost 1 base, and 10 bases lay in between. The germline CDR1 and CDR2 sequences are SGHRS and YFSETQ. CDR3 length: 15 residues. The CDR3: CASSLVGSSQETQYF. DNA for the CDR3: TGCGCCAGCAGCTTGGTGGGTAGCAGCCAAGAGACCCAGTACTTC.

The gene calls are TRBV29-1 and TRBJ2-7, with 8 bases that match TRBD1. Germline V lookup: CDR1 SQVTM, CDR2 ANQGSEA. The ends lost 2 bases at V and 0 bases at J; junction bases unmatched: 3. This CDR3 comprises 14 residues. The CDR3 DNA reads TGCAGCGTTGAACAGGGGGCAGGCTCCTACGAGCAGTACTTC. Translating gives CSVEQGAGSYEQYF.

The CDR3 sequence is CASSQDSSSINPLDYTF. In DNA, the CDR3 is TGTGCCAGCAGCCAAGATTCGTCGTCTATCAACCCACTAGACTACACCTTC. The V gene is TRBV3-1 (or the pseudogene TRBV3-2), the J gene TRBJ1-2, with D unresolved. CDR1 is LGHDT and CDR2 is YNNKEL in the germline V gene (reference sequence). The V end lost 0 bases, the J end lost 10 bases, and 24 bases lay between the germline ends. The CDR3 is 17 amino acids.

V is TRBV7-2 and J is TRBJ2-4; perhaps TRBD1 as D (6 bases). Trimming shortened V by 3 bases and J by 0 bases, and 12 bases separated the two germline ends. CDR3 size: 16 residues. Per germline, CDR1 SGHTA and CDR2 FQGNSA. CDR3 nucleotide sequence: TGTGCCAGCAGCTTCCCTACAGGGCTAGCCAAAAACATTCAGTACTTC. Its translation: CASSFPTGLAKNIQYF.

J is TRBJ2-1 and V is TRBV29-1; 7 positions match TRBD1. V dropped 8 bases and J dropped 2; count of bases not matched to a gene: 6. The germline V gene has CDR1 SQVTM and CDR2 ANQGSEA. This CDR3 is built from 13 residues. The CDR3 coding sequence is TGCAGCTCCGGACAGGTAGCCTACAATGAGCAGTTCTTC. Translating gives CSSGQVAYNEQFF.

The V call is TRBV6-4, the J call TRBJ2-5, with TRBD2 as a possible D gene (6 bases). Trimming pared 0 bases from V and 4 bases from J, leaving 15 bases between. The CDR3 extends over 16 amino acids. The germline CDR1 and CDR2 sequences are MRHNA and SNTAGT. The CDR3 bases are TGTGCCAGCAGTGACTCTCGACTAGTTAGCGTAGAGACCCAGTACTTC. It yields the protein CASSDSRLVSVETQYF.

This rearrangement joins TRBV19 to TRBJ1-4, with D tentatively TRBD1 (5 bases). Germline V gene sequence: CDR1 LNHDA, CDR2 SQIVND (reference sequence). The CDR3 length is 15 residues. Between the trimmed V and J ends, which lost 5 bases and 3 bases, there was a span of 13 bases. This chain's CDR3 is CASSPVRGSNEKLFF. Written as DNA, the CDR3 is TGTGCCAGTAGTCCAGTAAGGGGCTCTAATGAAAAACTGTTTTTT.

The chain carries TRBV4-2 and TRBJ1-3; D not resolved. V dropped 1 base and J dropped 2 bases, with 12 bases sitting between them. CDR3 length: 16 amino acids. Germline V gene sequence: CDR1 LGHNA, CDR2 YNFKEQ. The CDR3 protein is CASSQVPATAGNTIYF. Here the CDR3 DNA reads TGTGCCAGCAGCCAAGTCCCGGCAACAGCTGGAAACACCATATATTTT.

This chain connects TRBV28 to TRBJ1-1, with a weak D call TRBD1 (5 bases). Trimming cost V 10 bases and J 4 bases, with 19 bases left between them. Germline loops: CDR1 MDHEN, CDR2 SYDVKM. The length of the CDR3 is 14 residues. The CDR3 sequence: CATAPGHSSTEAFF. The CDR3 nucleotides read TGTGCCACTGCACCCGGACATTCAAGCACTGAAGCTTTCTTT.

This rearrangement joins TRBV11-2 to TRBJ2-7; possibly TRBD2 for D (6 bases). Between the trimmed V and J ends, which lost 4 bases and 0 bases, there was a span of 13 bases. Germline values: CDR1 SGHAT, CDR2 FQNNGV. This CDR3 comprises 15 residues. This CDR3 reads CASSSLRGRSYEQYF. The CDR3 DNA follows: TGTGCCAGCAGCTCCCTGCGGGGCCGCTCCTACGAGCAGTACTTC.

This chain connects TRBV5-5 to TRBJ2-7; a weak D match, TRBD2 (6 bases). CDR1 is SGHKS and CDR2 is YYEKEE in the germline V gene (reference sequence). CDR3 length equals 15 residues. V lost 1 base and J lost 4, with 15 bases in between. The CDR3 bases are TGTGCCAGCAGCTTGACTGGTCAGGAGGGATACGAGCAGTACTTC. Its protein is CASSLTGQEGYEQYF. Combining the CDR3 with reference TRBV5-5 and TRBJ2-7 gives the whole variable domain DAGVTQSPTHLIKTRGQQVTLRCSPISGHKSVSWYQQVLGQGPQFIFQYYEKEERGRGNFPDRFSARQFPNYSSELNVNALLLGDSALYLCASSLTGQEGYEQYFGPGTRLTVT.

This chain's CDR3 is CASSLALRGMNTEAFF. DNA for the CDR3: TGCGCCAGCAGCTTAGCCCTGAGGGGGATGAACACTGAAGCTTTCTTT. The rearrangement uses TRBV5-1 and TRBJ1-1; D possibly corresponds to TRBD1 (6 bases). From germline, CDR1 is SGHRS and CDR2 YFSETQ. Deletions cut 2 bases from V and 0 bases from J, with 14 bases between. This CDR3 has 16 amino acids.

As DNA, the CDR3 is TGTGCCAGCTCCCCGGGACAGGGGGGTCGAATGAACACTGAAGCTTTCTTT. Translating it yields CASSPGQGGRMNTEAFF. The chain joins TRBV18 to TRBJ1-1; 11 bases map to TRBD1. The length of the CDR3 is 17 residues. CDR1 is KGHSH and CDR2 is LQKENI in the germline V gene. Trimming cost V 6 bases and J 0 bases; bases outside gene matches: 9.

The rearrangement links TRBV29-1 to TRBJ2-7; 10 positions agree with TRBD1. In germline, CDR1 is SQVTM, CDR2 ANQGSEA. The length of the CDR3 is 14 residues. Unmatched junction bases numbered 7, after V lost 6 bases and J lost 2 bases. In nucleotides, the CDR3 is TGCAGCGTGACCGGACAGGGGGGCCCCTACGAGCAGTACTTC. Amino acids: CSVTGQGGPYEQYF.

The V gene is TRBV29-1, the J gene TRBJ1-1; 7 bases are a match to TRBD1. Germline V gives CDR1 SQVTM, CDR2 ANQGSEA. V trimming: 7 bases; J trimming: 6 bases; junction bases outside the gene matches: 17. This CDR3 spans 15 amino acids. The CDR3 sequence: CSARGQRHVNAEAFF. CDR3 sequence (DNA): TGCAGCGCCCGGGGACAGCGACACGTGAATGCTGAAGCTTTCTTT.

This clone occurred once. The chain links TRBV30 to TRBJ1-5; maybe TRBD1 (5 bases). V was clipped by 0 bases and J by 9 bases, with 21 bases between them. The CDR3 loop spans 16 amino acids. From germline, CDR1 is GTSNPN and CDR2 SVGIG (reference sequence). The CDR3, as DNA: TGTGCCTGGAGTGTACCCCTAGACAGTCTTGCTCGGCCCCAGCATTTT. It specifies CAWSVPLDSLARPQHF.

The V call is TRBV6-5, the J call TRBJ1-2, with D tentatively TRBD1 (6 bases). V shed 5 bases and J shed 4 bases, with 11 bases lying between them. The CDR3 extends over 13 amino acids. Germline CDR1 reads MNHEY; CDR2 reads SVGAGI. CDR3 sequence reads: CASSPGHLYGYTF. CDR3 DNA sequence: TGTGCCAGCAGTCCGGGACACCTCTATGGCTACACCTTC.

The V gene is TRBV5-4, the J gene TRBJ2-1, with a weak D call TRBD2 (6 bases). CDR1 is SGHNT and CDR2 is YYREEE in the germline V gene (reference sequence). There are 19 residues in the CDR3. V was trimmed by 5 bases and J by 0 bases, leaving 24 bases between them. The CDR3 protein is CASRGTRGLPKYSYNEQFF. The CDR3, as DNA: TGTGCCAGCAGGGGCACCCGGGGACTCCCTAAATACTCCTACAATGAGCAGTTCTTC. The full variable domain, completed using reference TRBV5-4 and TRBJ2-1, is ETGVTQSPTHLIKTRGQQVTLRCSSQSGHNTVSWYQQALGQGPQFIFQYYREEENGRGNFPPRFSGLQFPNYSSELNVNALELDDSALYLCASRGTRGLPKYSYNEQFFGPGTRLTVL.

The chain couples TRBV18 to TRBJ2-6; TRBD1 aligns across 9 bases. J was trimmed by 1 base and V by 6 bases; bases with no gene match: 7. Germline loops: CDR1 KGHSH, CDR2 LQKENI. The CDR3 consists of 17 residues. CDR3 protein: CASSSGTGPSGANVLTF. CDR3 nucleotide sequence: TGTGCCAGCTCGTCCGGGACAGGGCCTTCTGGGGCCAACGTCCTGACTTTC.

This chain links TRBV24-1 with TRBJ2-1; 8 bases align to TRBD2. Germline V gives CDR1 KGHDR, CDR2 SFDVKD. Unmatched junction bases numbered 5, after V lost 3 bases and J lost 5 bases. The CDR3 runs 15 residues. The DNA of the CDR3 is TGTGCCACCAGTGATCGGCGGGGGGTACACAATGAGCAGTTCTTC. It encodes CATSDRRGVHNEQFF.

The chain has TRBV27 and TRBJ1-2; no firm D call. The CDR3 length is 13 residues. V lost 6 bases to trimming and J lost 2 bases, with 10 bases between them. CDR1 MNHEY and CDR2 SMNVEV come from the germline V gene (reference sequence). The CDR3 sequence: CASSPGSNYGYTF. In nucleotides, the CDR3 is TGTGCCAGCAGCCCGGGTTCGAACTATGGCTACACCTTC.

The genes are TRBV11-2 and TRBJ1-2, with TRBD1 matching over 8 bases. The CDR3 length is 15 residues. Trimming at V came to 5 bases and at J to 2 bases, leaving 7 bases not matched to a gene. CDR1 is SGHAT, CDR2 FQNNGV, per germline. CDR3 sequence (DNA): TGTGCCAGCAGCCGTCCTGGGACAGGAAACTATGGCTACACCTTC. Amino acid sequence: CASSRPGTGNYGYTF.

The rearrangement uses TRBV10-3 and TRBJ2-1; TRBD2 matches at 12 bases. V shed 5 bases and J 0 bases; nucleotides not matched to a gene: 2. Germline lookup yields CDR1 ENHRY and CDR2 SYGVKD. The CDR3 is made up of 16 amino acids. CDR3 sequence reads: CAISPSGGASYNEQFF. The CDR3 nucleotides are TGTGCCATCAGTCCTAGCGGGGGGGCCTCCTACAATGAGCAGTTCTTC.

The chain uses TRBV30 and TRBJ1-3; D remains ambiguous. The CDR3 extends over 14 amino acids. Germline CDR1 is GTSNPN and CDR2 is SVGIG (reference sequence). Between the trimmed V and J ends, which lost 4 bases and 0 bases, there was a span of 10 bases. The CDR3 reads CAWNAVNSGNTIYF. The CDR3 nucleotides are TGTGCCTGGAACGCAGTAAACTCTGGAAACACCATATATTTT. The full variable domain, with the rest looked up from reference TRBV30 and TRBJ1-3, is SQTIHQWPATLVQPVGSPLSLECTVEGTSNPNLYWYRQAAGRGLQLLFYSVGIGQISSEVPQNLSASRPQDRQFILSSKKLLLSDSGFYLCAWNAVNSGNTIYFGEGSWLTVV.

The gene calls are TRBV7-2 and TRBJ2-5, with 11 nucleotides matching TRBD2. The CDR3 totals 16 residues. Germline loops: CDR1 SGHTA, CDR2 FQGNSA. V was clipped by 1 base and J by 3 bases; unmatched bases: 4. The CDR3 DNA is TGTGCCAGCAGCTTAGTGTTAGCGGGGGGGGAAGAGACCCAGTACTTC. It yields the protein CASSLVLAGGEETQYF.